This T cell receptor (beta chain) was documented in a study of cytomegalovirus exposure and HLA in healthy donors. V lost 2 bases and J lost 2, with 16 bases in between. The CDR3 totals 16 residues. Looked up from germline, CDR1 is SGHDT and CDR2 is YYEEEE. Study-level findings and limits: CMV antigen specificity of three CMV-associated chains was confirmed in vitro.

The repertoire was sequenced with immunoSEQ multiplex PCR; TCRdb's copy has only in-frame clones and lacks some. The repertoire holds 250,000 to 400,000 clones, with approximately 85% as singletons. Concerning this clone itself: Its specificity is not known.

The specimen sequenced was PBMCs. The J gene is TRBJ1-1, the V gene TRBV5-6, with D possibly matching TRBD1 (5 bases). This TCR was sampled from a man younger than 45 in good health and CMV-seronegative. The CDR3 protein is CASSFWEGRGNTEAFF. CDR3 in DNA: TGTGCCAGCAGCTTTTGGGAGGGGAGGGGAAACACTGAAGCTTTCTTT.